These T cell receptor beta chains were read from a single sample in a study of T-cell reconstitution after alpha-beta-depleted transplantation in children. TCRdb reprocessed the PCR reads via MiXCR and lists one record per CDR3 protein. The repertoire holds a few hundred thousand distinct CDR3 sequences, about a quarter seen once, with approximately 39% in the top ten. This sample comprised PBMCs, obtained before TCRalphabeta/CD19-depleted stem cell transplant. Receptors were obtained from a boy under three years old with Wiskott-Aldrich syndrome, due to receive a stem cell transplant. Both conserved end residues are part of each CDR3.

J	V	CDR3
TRBJ1-2	TRBV7-9	CASSPGVVKEMYGYTF
TRBJ2-1	TRBV5-1	CASSLGGDYYNEQFF
TRBJ2-1	TRBV21-1	CASSRYLAGISYNEQFF
TRBJ2-4	TRBV7-8	CASSPMGWGVAKNIQYF
TRBJ2-7	TRBV10-1	CASSTGMGDEQYF
TRBJ2-2	TRBV5-1	CASSLEVWGELFF
TRBJ2-2	TRBV12-3/TRBV12-4	CASSYDLSGELFF
TRBJ1-2	TRBV5-5	CASNPNSYYGYTF
TRBJ2-1	TRBV5-1	CASSLGRTDNEQFF
TRBJ2-7	TRBV28	CASRDRGQDTYEQYF
TRBJ2-1	TRBV29-1	CSVGTTGGIYNEQFF
TRBJ1-1	TRBV5-1	CASSLIRDGESFF
TRBJ2-3	TRBV7-2	CASSVGAADTQYF
TRBJ2-3	TRBV7-9	CASSLRAGLADTQYF
TRBJ2-4	TRBV4-1	CASSQVAGSINLAKNIQYF
TRBJ1-6	TRBV20-1	CSPGNTNSPLHF
TRBJ1-1	TRBV20-1	CSARDRPTNTEAFF
TRBJ2-7	TRBV6-1	CASSEAESYEQYF
TRBJ2-1	TRBV5-1	CASATGISLNEQFF
TRBJ2-2	TRBV24-1	CATSDLFPVGGELFF
TRBJ2-3	TRBV6-5	CASSYGLAGRTDTQYF
TRBJ2-3	TRBV20-1	CCAIFLIREFGTDTQYF
TRBJ2-5	TRBV6-5	CASSYSITSVETQYF
TRBJ1-2	TRBV3-1	CASSQAGGYTF
TRBJ1-4	TRBV30	CAWSVAGGGEKLFF
TRBJ2-3	TRBV11-1	CASSFRDRGFLAGDTDTQYF
TRBJ1-4	TRBV20-1	CSASSDGEKLFF
TRBJ2-1	TRBV11-2	CASSEGLVNWYEQFF
TRBJ1-6	TRBV12-3/TRBV12-4	CASSTGGSYNSPLHF
TRBJ2-7	TRBV29-1	CSVRGLWNEQYF
TRBJ2-1	TRBV5-1	CASSFGARVNNEQFF
TRBJ2-7	TRBV28	CASSLRSRGPSYEQYF
TRBJ2-5	TRBV7-9	CASSPDSGRSETQYF
TRBJ1-2	TRBV12-3/TRBV12-4	CASSLWEGREGYTF
TRBJ1-5	TRBV12-3/TRBV12-4	CASKYSSNQPQHF
TRBJ2-7	TRBV5-6	CASSFEAGEQYF
TRBJ1-2	TRBV5-1	CASSSLGPNYGYTF
TRBJ2-1	TRBV5-1	CASSWWRERNNEQFF
TRBJ2-7	TRBV20-1	CSARTGNYEQYF
TRBJ2-5	TRBV5-1	CASSLTQWETQYF
TRBJ2-1	TRBV4-1	CASSQVWTSENEQFF
TRBJ1-2	TRBV13	CASSFNREGGYTF
TRBJ1-3	TRBV12-3/TRBV12-4	CASSLWRGARGNTIYF
TRBJ2-5	TRBV5-8	CASSLATSGRLQETQYF
TRBJ1-2	TRBV14	CASSQDMAGIDSF
TRBJ2-7	TRBV5-1	CASSSGRTGVNEQYF
TRBJ1-2	TRBV20-1	CSARDPGPYGYTF
TRBJ2-2	TRBV5-1	CASSQVPDRGSGELFF
TRBJ2-2	TRBV10-3	CAISESRTGTTGELFF
TRBJ2-5	TRBV7-2	CASLRGSGTLQETQYF
TRBJ2-7	TRBV20-1	CSARALSGGPWEQYF
TRBJ2-1	TRBV5-1	CASSLGSGIHVNEQFF